The clone carrying this T cell receptor beta chain occurred a few times. This sample stems from a study of blood T cell repertoires in COVID-19. The overall study: Researchers got acute and convalescent COVID-19 samples from the United States, Italy and Spain. PBMCs, B-cell-depleted T cells, or T cells provided the cDNA or gDNA that made up the material.

Original handling: Reference gene primer amplification gave nucleated cell count estimates. Repertoires were generated with immunoSEQ multiplex PCR, while TCRdb's copy carries only in-frame clones and drops some. V, J and clone size were drawn from that table, and D and trimming were deduced from the DNA. The sample contains about 200,000 clones, 65% to 90% of which appear only once. This sequence was found in a man in his forties or fifties with acute or convalescent COVID-19. Sequenced input: peripheral blood.

The CDR3 sequence is CASTGTGGVYGYTF. For the CDR3, the DNA is TGTGCCAGTACCGGGACAGGGGGCGTTTATGGCTACACCTTC. The chain recombines TRBV19 with TRBJ1-2, with 12 bases aligning to TRBD1. CDR3 size: 14 residues. Germline CDR1 reads LNHDA; CDR2 reads SQIVND (reference sequence). V lost 7 bases and J lost 5; bases outside the gene matches: 5.